This T cell receptor beta chain stems from a study of monozygotic twins with inflammatory bowel disease (dated by TCRdb to about 2019). Context from the whole study: The complete study included approximately 28 monozygotic twin pairs: 19 IBD-discordant Danish pairs and nine German pairs, of which four were IBD-concordant and five were IBD-discordant. The search for disease-associated traits relied mainly on comparing, within discordant pairs, IBD patients with their genetically identical healthy co-twins. Each individual had, on average, about 151 000 unique TCRalpha sequences and 181 000 unique TCRbeta sequences available for analysis.

On this clonotype: The antigen this receptor binds is unknown.

Libraries were constructed by 5' RACE. Each TCR library was prepared from around 3,400 ng of total RNA. cDNA was synthesized with SMARTScribe reverse transcriptase in eight separate reactions per sample. During cDNA synthesis, template switching was used to introduce unique molecular identifiers that contained a 6-nucleotide sample barcode. Amplification of TCRalpha and TCRbeta cDNA involved two nested PCRs of 16 and 9 cycles, and each PCR was followed by bead purification. Before amplification, the cDNA was both treated with uracil DNA-glycosylase and purified with the QIAquick PCR purification kit. The second PCR added Illumina TruSeq-compatible adapters along with sample-specific barcodes. TapeStation and Qubit were used to check library quality and concentration, and about 5 ng of each library was pooled. Sequencing of pooled libraries was carried out on an Illumina HiSeq2500 single-index Rapid Run using 2 x 100 bp reads and custom sequencing primers. The source study handled its data this way. MiGEC version 1.2.6 was used for UMI-based consensus assembly to correct PCR and sequencing errors. MiXCR version 2.1.1 handled V(D)J alignment, clonotype assembly and CDR3 extraction. Gene usage, clonotype sharing and MAIT/NKT TCR abundance were normalised by analysing the top 1000, 10 000 and 20 000 clonotypes per sample. Diversity was computed as the inverse Simpson index with the vegan R package after downsampling to 27 000 UMIs. Paired Mann-Whitney U tests were applied to discordant twin pairs, and Benjamini-Hochberg correction was used for multiple testing. Each entry corresponds to one CDR3 protein sequence from reads that TCRdb reprocessed, and DNA is not given. Clone size and V and J calls follow TCRdb, not the original study. The sample table gives about 380,000 distinct CDR3 sequences. Clones ranked in the top ten supply just over 2.5% of the sample.

Via the germline V gene (reference sequence), CDR1 is LGHDT and CDR2 YNNKEL. The CDR3 covers 13 residues, taking in both the cysteine and the phenylalanine. DNA was not recorded. From each donor, an approximately 2.5 ml peripheral blood sample was drawn into PAXgene tubes and stored at -80 degrees C. Without T cell sorting, total RNA was isolated from whole blood using the PAXgene blood miRNA kit on an automated QIAcube. Peripheral blood from monozygotic twin pairs, either concordant or discordant for inflammatory bowel disease, underwent deep TCRalpha and TCRbeta repertoire profiling that used unique molecular barcoding. Smoking habits were recorded for all twin pairs, and individuals were classified as current, former or never smokers. Results and caveats for the whole study, not just this receptor: The analysis was unable to tell apart different T cell subtypes. The results gave no support for a single strong signal or clonotype linked to IBD. Repertoire similarity did not differ between concordant and discordant twins, possibly due to limited statistical power. A decrease in TCRbeta repertoire diversity, as measured by inverse Simpson index, was observed in IBD patients compared with their healthy co-twins. Because patients received different immunosuppressive treatments, the repertoires may have picked up extra background noise and variability between individuals. Compared with healthy twins, IBD patients had fewer clonotypes in common with other individuals, a difference most pronounced in patients showing signs of disease activity.

The TCR sequence derives from a human donor with ulcerative colitis or Crohn's disease, or a healthy co-twin of an affected twin (not recorded which). The specimen sequenced was blood. The rearrangement combines TRBV3-1 with TRBJ2-7; TCRdb lists TRBD2, though no DNA is available to test this call. The CDR3 protein sequence reads: CASSQVGTSGVYF.